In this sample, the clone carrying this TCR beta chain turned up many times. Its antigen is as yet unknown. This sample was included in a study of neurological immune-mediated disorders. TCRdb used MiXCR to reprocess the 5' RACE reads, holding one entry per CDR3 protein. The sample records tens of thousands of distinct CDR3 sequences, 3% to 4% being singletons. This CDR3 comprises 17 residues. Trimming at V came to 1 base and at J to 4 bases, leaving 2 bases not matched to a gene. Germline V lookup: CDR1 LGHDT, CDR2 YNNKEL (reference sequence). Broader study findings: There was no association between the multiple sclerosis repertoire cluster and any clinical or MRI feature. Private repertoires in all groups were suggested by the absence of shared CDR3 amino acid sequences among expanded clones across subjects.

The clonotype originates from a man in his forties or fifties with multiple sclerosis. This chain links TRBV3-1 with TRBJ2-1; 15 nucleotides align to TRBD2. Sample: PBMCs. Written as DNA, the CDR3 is TGTGCCAGCAGCCAAGGGACTAGCGGGGGGGTATACAATGAGCAGTTCTTC. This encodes CASSQGTSGGVYNEQFF.